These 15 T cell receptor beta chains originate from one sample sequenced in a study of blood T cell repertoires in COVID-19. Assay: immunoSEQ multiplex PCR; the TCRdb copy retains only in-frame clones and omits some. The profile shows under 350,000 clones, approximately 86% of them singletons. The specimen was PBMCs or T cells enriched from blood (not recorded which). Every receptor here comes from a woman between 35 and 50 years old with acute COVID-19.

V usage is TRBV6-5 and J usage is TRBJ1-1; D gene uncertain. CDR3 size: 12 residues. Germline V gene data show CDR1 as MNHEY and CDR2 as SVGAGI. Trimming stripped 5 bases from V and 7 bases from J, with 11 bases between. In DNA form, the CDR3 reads TGTGCCAGCAGTATTCAGGCGCTTGAAGCTTTCTTT. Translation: CASSIQALEAFF.

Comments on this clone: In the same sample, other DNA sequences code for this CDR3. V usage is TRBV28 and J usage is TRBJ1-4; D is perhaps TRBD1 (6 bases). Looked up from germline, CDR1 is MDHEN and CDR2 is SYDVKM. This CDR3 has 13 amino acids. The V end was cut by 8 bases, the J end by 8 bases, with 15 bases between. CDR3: CASLTGQGEKLFF. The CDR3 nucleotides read TGTGCCAGCCTCACAGGGCAGGGGGAAAAACTGTTTTTT.

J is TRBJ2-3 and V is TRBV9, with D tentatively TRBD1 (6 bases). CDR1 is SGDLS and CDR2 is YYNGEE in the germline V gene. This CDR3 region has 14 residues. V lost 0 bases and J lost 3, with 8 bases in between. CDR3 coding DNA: TGTGCCAGCAGCGTAGACAGGGCTACAGATACGCAGTATTTT. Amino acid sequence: CASSVDRATDTQYF.

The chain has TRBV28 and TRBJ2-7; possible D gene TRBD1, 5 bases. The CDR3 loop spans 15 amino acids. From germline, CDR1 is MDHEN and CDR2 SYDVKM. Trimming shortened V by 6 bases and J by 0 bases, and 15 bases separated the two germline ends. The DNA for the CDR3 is TGTGCCAGCAGCCCAGGGTTTTCGAGCTCCTACGAGCAGTACTTC. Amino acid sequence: CASSPGFSSSYEQYF.

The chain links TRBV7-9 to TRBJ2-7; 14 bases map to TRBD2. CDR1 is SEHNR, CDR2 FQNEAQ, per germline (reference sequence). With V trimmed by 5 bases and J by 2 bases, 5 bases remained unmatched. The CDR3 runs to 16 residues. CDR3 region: CASSAGTSGGTYEQYF. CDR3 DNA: TGTGCCAGCAGCGCCGGGACTAGCGGGGGAACCTACGAGCAGTACTTC.

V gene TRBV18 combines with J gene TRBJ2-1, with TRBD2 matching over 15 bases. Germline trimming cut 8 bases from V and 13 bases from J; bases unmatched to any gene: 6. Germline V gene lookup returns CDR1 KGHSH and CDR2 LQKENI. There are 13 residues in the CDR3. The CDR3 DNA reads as TGTGCCAGCAGGACTAGCGGGAGGGCCGAACAGTTCTTC. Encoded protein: CASRTSGRAEQFF.

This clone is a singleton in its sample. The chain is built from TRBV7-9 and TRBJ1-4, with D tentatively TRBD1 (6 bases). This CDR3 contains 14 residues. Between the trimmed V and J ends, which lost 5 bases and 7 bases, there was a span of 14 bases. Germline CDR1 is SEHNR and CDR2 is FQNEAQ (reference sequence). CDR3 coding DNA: TGTGCCAGCAGCCAACAGGGTATCGGTGAAAAACTGTTTTTT. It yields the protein CASSQQGIGEKLFF. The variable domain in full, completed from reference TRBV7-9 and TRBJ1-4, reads DTGVSQNPRHKITKRGQNVTFRCDPISEHNRLYWYRQTLGQGPEFLTYFQNEAQLEKSRLLSDRFSAERPKGSFSTLEIQRTEQGDSAMYLCASSQQGIGEKLFFGSGTQLSVL.

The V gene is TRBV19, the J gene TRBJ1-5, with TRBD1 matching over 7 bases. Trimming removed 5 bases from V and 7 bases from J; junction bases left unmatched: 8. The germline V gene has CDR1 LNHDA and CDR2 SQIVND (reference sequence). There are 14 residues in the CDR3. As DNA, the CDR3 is TGTGCCAGTAGTCCCTTGGGACAGTGGCAGCCCCAGCATTTT. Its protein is CASSPLGQWQPQHF.

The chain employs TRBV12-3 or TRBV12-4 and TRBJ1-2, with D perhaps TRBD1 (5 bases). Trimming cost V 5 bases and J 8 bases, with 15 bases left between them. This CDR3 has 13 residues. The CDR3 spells CASSPETARGYTF. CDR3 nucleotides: TGTGCCAGCAGTCCGGAGACAGCCCGGGGCTACACCTTC.

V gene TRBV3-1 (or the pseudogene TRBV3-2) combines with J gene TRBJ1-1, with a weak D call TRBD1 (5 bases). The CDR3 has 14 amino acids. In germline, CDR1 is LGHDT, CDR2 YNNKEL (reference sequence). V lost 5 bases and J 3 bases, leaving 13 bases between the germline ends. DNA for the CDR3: TGTGCCAGCAGCTGGGGCTCAAGGGACACTGAAGCTTTCTTT. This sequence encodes CASSWGSRDTEAFF.

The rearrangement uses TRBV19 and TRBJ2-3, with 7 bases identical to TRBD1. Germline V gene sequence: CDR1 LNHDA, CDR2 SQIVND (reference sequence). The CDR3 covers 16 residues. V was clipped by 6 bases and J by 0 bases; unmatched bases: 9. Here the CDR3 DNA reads TGTGCCAGTAGCCGGGGACAGCGAATTAGCACAGATACGCAGTATTTT. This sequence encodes CASSRGQRISTDTQYF.

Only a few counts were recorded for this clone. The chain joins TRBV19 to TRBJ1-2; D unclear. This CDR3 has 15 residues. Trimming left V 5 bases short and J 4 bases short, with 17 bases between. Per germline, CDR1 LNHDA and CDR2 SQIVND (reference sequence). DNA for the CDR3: TGTGCCAGTAGTTCCGTGACACGCGAATCCTATGGCTACACCTTC. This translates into CASSSVTRESYGYTF.

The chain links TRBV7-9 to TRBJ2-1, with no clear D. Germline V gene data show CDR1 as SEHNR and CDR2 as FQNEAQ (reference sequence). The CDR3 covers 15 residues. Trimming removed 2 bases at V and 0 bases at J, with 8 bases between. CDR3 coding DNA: TGTGCCAGCAGCTTAATTAGGAGCTCCTACAATGAGCAGTTCTTC. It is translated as CASSLIRSSYNEQFF.

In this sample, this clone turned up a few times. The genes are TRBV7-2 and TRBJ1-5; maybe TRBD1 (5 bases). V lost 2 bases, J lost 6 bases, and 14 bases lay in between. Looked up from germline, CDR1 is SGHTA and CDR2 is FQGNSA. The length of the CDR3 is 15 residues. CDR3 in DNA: TGTGCCAGCAGCTTAACGGGGGGACGGAGTCAGCCCCAGCATTTT. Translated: CASSLTGGRSQPQHF.

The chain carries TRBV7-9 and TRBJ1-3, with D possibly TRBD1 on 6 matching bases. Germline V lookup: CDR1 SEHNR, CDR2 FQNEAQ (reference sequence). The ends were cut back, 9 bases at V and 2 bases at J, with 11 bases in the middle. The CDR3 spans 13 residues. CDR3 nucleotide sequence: TGTGCCAGTAAAGGGGGAACTGGAAACACCATATATTTT. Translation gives CASKGGTGNTIYF.